What follows describes a single TCR beta chain. This specimen belongs to a study of blood T cell repertoires in COVID-19. Overall study: Italy, Spain and the United States were the sources of the convalescent and acute COVID-19 samples. PBMCs, B-cell-depleted T cells, or T cells provided the cDNA or gDNA that made up the material.

As processed by the authors: Estimation of nucleated cell counts relied on the amplification of reference gene primers. Produced via immunoSEQ multiplex PCR; TCRdb's table is partial and in-frame only. For V, J and clone size, that table is used; D and trimming come from the DNA. The table shows 20,000 to 30,000 clones, with 90% to 95% occurring only once. Specimen: peripheral blood. This receptor was taken from a human donor in a cohort sampled during active COVID-19.

The CDR3 DNA reads TGTGCCAGCAGTGAGCGTCGCTATGGCTACACCTTC. Its protein product is CASSERRYGYTF. The chain has TRBV6-1 and TRBJ1-2; D gene unclear. Germline CDR1 MNHNS, CDR2 SASEGT. V was pared by 3 bases and J by 4 bases, with 6 bases between. CDR3 size: 12 residues.